These T cell receptor beta chains were read from a single sample in a study of cytomegalovirus exposure and HLA in healthy donors. Data came from immunoSEQ multiplex PCR; TCRdb stores just in-frame clones and leaves some out. The table lists about 140,000 clones, roughly 62% of them singletons. The sample comprised PBMCs. These receptors were collected from a man aged 60-69 years in good health and CMV-seronegative. Both conserved end residues are part of each CDR3. The D gene is left open where the match is weak. Only some rows state a clone size, as once, few, many or a class for expanded clones.

j_gene: TRBJ1-6; d_gene: TRBD1; abundance: -; v_gene: TRBV9; CDR3aa: CASSAYGTGNSPLHF; CDR3nt: TGTGCCAGCAGCGCCTATGGGACAGGAAATTCACCCCTCCACTTT
j_gene: TRBJ2-1; d_gene: TRBD2; abundance: few; v_gene: TRBV25-1; CDR3aa: CASTQGTSPRGQNEQFF; CDR3nt: TGTGCCAGCACCCAAGGGACTAGCCCCCGGGGGCAAAATGAGCAGTTCTTC
j_gene: TRBJ1-5; d_gene: -; abundance: -; v_gene: TRBV19; CDR3aa: CAVRGNNQPQHF; CDR3nt: TGTGCCGTCAGGGGAAACAATCAGCCCCAGCATTTT
j_gene: TRBJ1-1; d_gene: TRBD1; abundance: -; v_gene: TRBV19; CDR3aa: CASTQSWDSQFSEAFF; CDR3nt: TGTGCCAGTACTCAGTCCTGGGACAGTCAGTTTTCTGAAGCTTTCTTT
j_gene: TRBJ2-5; d_gene: TRBD2; abundance: few; v_gene: TRBV19; CDR3aa: CASSGTSGYQETQYF; CDR3nt: TGTGCCAGTTCCGGGACTAGCGGTTACCAAGAGACCCAGTACTTC
j_gene: TRBJ2-5; d_gene: -; abundance: -; v_gene: TRBV7-9; CDR3aa: CASSPQETQYF; CDR3nt: TGTGCCAGCAGCCCGCAAGAGACCCAGTACTTC
j_gene: TRBJ1-2; d_gene: -; abundance: -; v_gene: TRBV7-2; CDR3aa: CASSFQGYGYTF; CDR3nt: TGTGCCAGCAGCTTCCAGGGCTATGGCTACACCTTC
j_gene: TRBJ1-5; d_gene: TRBD1; abundance: -; v_gene: TRBV18; CDR3aa: CASSPTTGMGQQPQHF; CDR3nt: TGTGCCAGCTCACCTACGACAGGGATGGGGCAACAGCCCCAGCATTTT
j_gene: TRBJ2-7; d_gene: TRBD1; abundance: -; v_gene: TRBV6-5; CDR3aa: CASWTGGNEQYF; CDR3nt: TGTGCCAGCTGGACAGGGGGGAACGAGCAGTACTTC
j_gene: TRBJ2-1; d_gene: TRBD1; abundance: -; v_gene: TRBV7-2; CDR3aa: CASSLDGQGGYNEQFF; CDR3nt: TGTGCCAGCAGCTTAGATGGACAGGGGGGCTACAATGAGCAGTTCTTC
j_gene: TRBJ2-3; d_gene: -; abundance: -; v_gene: TRBV10-3; CDR3aa: CAISERSWPNTDTQYF; CDR3nt: TGTGCCATCAGTGAGAGGAGTTGGCCGAACACAGATACGCAGTATTTT
j_gene: TRBJ2-7; d_gene: -; abundance: few; v_gene: TRBV5-6; CDR3aa: CASCTGKGAYEQYF; CDR3nt: TGTGCCAGTTGTACAGGGAAAGGGGCCTACGAGCAGTACTTC
j_gene: TRBJ2-5; d_gene: TRBD2; abundance: -; v_gene: TRBV30; CDR3aa: CAWSELSGSPQETQYF; CDR3nt: TGTGCCTGGAGTGAGCTTAGCGGGAGTCCCCAAGAGACCCAGTACTTC
j_gene: TRBJ1-1; d_gene: -; abundance: -; v_gene: TRBV2; CDR3aa: CASIPPTQGTEAFF; CDR3nt: TGTGCCAGCATCCCACCTACGCAGGGAACTGAAGCTTTCTTT
j_gene: TRBJ2-3; d_gene: -; abundance: few; v_gene: TRBV28; CDR3aa: CASSSPLGADTQYF; CDR3nt: TGTGCCAGCAGTTCCCCGTTAGGGGCAGATACGCAGTATTTT
j_gene: TRBJ2-7; d_gene: -; abundance: -; v_gene: TRBV7-9; CDR3aa: CASSPAMRDRSYYEQYF; CDR3nt: TGTGCCAGCAGCCCCGCGATGCGGGACCGATCGTACTACGAGCAGTACTTC
j_gene: TRBJ1-1; d_gene: -; abundance: -; v_gene: TRBV25-1; CDR3aa: CASQQFLNTEAFF; CDR3nt: TGTGCCAGCCAACAGTTCTTGAACACTGAAGCTTTCTTT
j_gene: TRBJ2-3; d_gene: TRBD2; abundance: -; v_gene: TRBV18; CDR3aa: CASSPPGLADTDTQYF; CDR3nt: TGTGCCAGCTCACCTCCGGGACTAGCGGACACAGATACGCAGTATTTT
j_gene: TRBJ1-5; d_gene: -; abundance: -; v_gene: TRBV5-1; CDR3aa: CASSFGDKDQPQHF; CDR3nt: TGCGCCAGCAGCTTTGGGGACAAGGATCAGCCCCAGCATTTT
j_gene: TRBJ2-5; d_gene: -; abundance: -; v_gene: TRBV5-1; CDR3aa: CASSPNRGTQYF; CDR3nt: TGCGCCAGCAGCCCTAATAGAGGGACCCAGTACTTC
j_gene: TRBJ1-1; d_gene: -; abundance: once; v_gene: TRBV28; CDR3aa: CASSYRNTEAFF; CDR3nt: TGTGCCAGCAGTTACAGGAACACTGAAGCTTTCTTT
j_gene: TRBJ2-1; d_gene: TRBD1; abundance: -; v_gene: TRBV7-3; CDR3aa: CASSSTGAVGYNEQFF; CDR3nt: TGTGCCAGCAGCTCGACAGGGGCGGTGGGGTACAATGAGCAGTTCTTC
j_gene: TRBJ2-5; d_gene: -; abundance: -; v_gene: TRBV9; CDR3aa: CASSVAGSALTRETQYF; CDR3nt: TGTGCCAGCAGCGTAGCCGGGAGCGCACTTACGAGGGAGACCCAGTACTTC
j_gene: TRBJ2-5; d_gene: -; abundance: once; v_gene: TRBV7-8; CDR3aa: CASSSTGQETQYF; CDR3nt: TGTGCCAGCAGCTCTACAGGGCAAGAGACCCAGTACTTC
j_gene: TRBJ2-1; d_gene: TRBD1; abundance: -; v_gene: TRBV19; CDR3aa: CASSIGSGQGEFF; CDR3nt: TGTGCCAGTAGTATCGGTTCGGGACAGGGTGAGTTCTTC
j_gene: TRBJ1-5; d_gene: -; abundance: few; v_gene: TRBV6-4; CDR3aa: CASAPGNNQPQHF; CDR3nt: TGTGCCAGCGCTCCGGGTAACAATCAGCCCCAGCATTTT
j_gene: TRBJ2-4; d_gene: -; abundance: -; v_gene: TRBV6-5; CDR3aa: CASSYSRGENIQYF; CDR3nt: TGTGCCAGCAGTTATTCCAGGGGGGAAAACATTCAGTACTTC
j_gene: TRBJ2-2; d_gene: TRBD2; abundance: -; v_gene: TRBV30; CDR3aa: CAWSGRASGELFF; CDR3nt: TGTGCCTGGAGCGGGAGGGCCTCCGGGGAGCTGTTTTTT